These 3 T cell receptor beta chains were all obtained from the same sample, sequenced in a study of beta chain features in type 1 diabetes. TCRB transcripts that were expressed got sequenced, as all of the isolated RNA had been reverse transcribed. The repertoire was sequenced with immunoSEQ multiplex PCR; TCRdb's copy has only in-frame clones and lacks some. The sample lists roughly 250,000 clones; under 70% were seen once. Sequencing used naive CD4+ T cells from blood. The origin of the receptors is a man aged 30 to 45 in good health.

This rearrangement joins TRBV4-3 to TRBJ2-6; D might be TRBD1 (6 bases). Trimming removed 4 bases from V and 2 bases from J, with 9 bases in between. The germline V gene has CDR1 LGHNA and CDR2 YSLEER. The CDR3 runs 15 residues. The CDR3 region is CASSPRGTGANVLTF. DNA of the CDR3: TGCGCCAGCAGCCCGAGGGGGACTGGGGCCAACGTCCTGACTTTC.

This clone was seen only a few times. The V gene is TRBV14, the J gene TRBJ2-1; D gene ambiguous. Per germline, CDR1 SGHDN and CDR2 FVKESK. The CDR3 contains 13 residues. V gave up 2 bases and J gave up 3 bases, with 5 bases separating them. The CDR3 nucleotides are TGTGCCAGCAGCCAACAACTCTACAATGAGCAGTTCTTC. Translated, it gives CASSQQLYNEQFF. Full variable domain (missing parts from reference TRBV14 and TRBJ2-1): EAGVTQFPSHSVIEKGQTVTLRCDPISGHDNLYWYRRVMGKEIKFLLHFVKESKQDESGMPNNRFLAERTGGTYSTLKVQPAELEDSGVYFCASSQQLYNEQFFGPGTRLTVL.

CDR3 in DNA: TGCAGCGTTGAAAACAGCCAAGGCAGAGCTTTCTTT. Translating it yields CSVENSQGRAFF. The chain uses TRBV29-1 and TRBJ1-1, with unresolved D. The V and J ends lost 2 bases and 10 bases respectively, with 14 bases between them. The CDR3 is 12 residues long. CDR1 is SQVTM and CDR2 is ANQGSEA in the germline V gene. Together with reference TRBV29-1 and TRBJ1-1, the CDR3 gives the full variable domain: SAVISQKPSRDICQRGTSLTIQCQVDSQVTMMFWYRQQPGQSLTLIATANQGSEATYESGFVIDKFPISRPNLTFSTLTVSNMSPEDSSIYLCSVENSQGRAFFGQGTRLTVV.